This TCR beta chain emerged from a study of shared clonotypes between healthy human individuals. Trimming pared 3 bases from V and 4 bases from J, leaving 20 bases between. The germline CDR1 and CDR2 sequences are SGHRS and YFSETQ. CDR3 size: 17 residues. TCRdb's table, derived via immunoSEQ multiplex PCR, lists solely in-frame clones and lacks some. This table holds about 2.4 million clones, roughly nine tenths found once. The clonotype comes from a man aged 18 to 30 in good health. The sequencing input was naive CD4+ T cells sorted from blood. Stated subset: CD45RA+ positively selected. This chain links TRBV5-1 with TRBJ2-1; D might be TRBD2 (7 bases). The CDR3 loop reads CASSSRTAGPRYNEQFF. CDR3 bases: TGCGCCAGCAGCTCCAGGACAGCGGGACCGAGGTACAATGAGCAGTTCTTC.